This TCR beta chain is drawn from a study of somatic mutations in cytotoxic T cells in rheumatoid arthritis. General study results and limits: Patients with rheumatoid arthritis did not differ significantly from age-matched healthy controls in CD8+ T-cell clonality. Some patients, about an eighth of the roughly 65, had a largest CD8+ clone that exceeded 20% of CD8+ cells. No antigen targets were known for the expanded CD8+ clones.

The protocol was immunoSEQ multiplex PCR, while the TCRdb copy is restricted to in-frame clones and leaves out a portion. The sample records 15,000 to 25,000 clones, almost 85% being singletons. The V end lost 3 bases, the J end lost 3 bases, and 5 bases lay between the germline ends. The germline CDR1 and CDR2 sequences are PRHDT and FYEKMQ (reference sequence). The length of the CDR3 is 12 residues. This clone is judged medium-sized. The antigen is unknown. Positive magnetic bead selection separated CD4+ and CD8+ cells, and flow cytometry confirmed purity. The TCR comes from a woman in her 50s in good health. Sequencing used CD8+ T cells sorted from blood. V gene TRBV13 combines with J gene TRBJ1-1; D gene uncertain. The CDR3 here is CASSFQDTEAFF. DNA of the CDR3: TGTGCCAGCAGCTTCCAAGACACTGAAGCTTTCTTT. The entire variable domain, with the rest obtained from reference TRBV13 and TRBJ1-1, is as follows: AAGVIQSPRHLIKEKRETATLKCYPIPRHDTVYWYQQGPGQDPQFLISFYEKMQSDKGSIPDRFSAQQFSDYHSELNMSSLELGDSALYFCASSFQDTEAFFGQGTRLTVV.